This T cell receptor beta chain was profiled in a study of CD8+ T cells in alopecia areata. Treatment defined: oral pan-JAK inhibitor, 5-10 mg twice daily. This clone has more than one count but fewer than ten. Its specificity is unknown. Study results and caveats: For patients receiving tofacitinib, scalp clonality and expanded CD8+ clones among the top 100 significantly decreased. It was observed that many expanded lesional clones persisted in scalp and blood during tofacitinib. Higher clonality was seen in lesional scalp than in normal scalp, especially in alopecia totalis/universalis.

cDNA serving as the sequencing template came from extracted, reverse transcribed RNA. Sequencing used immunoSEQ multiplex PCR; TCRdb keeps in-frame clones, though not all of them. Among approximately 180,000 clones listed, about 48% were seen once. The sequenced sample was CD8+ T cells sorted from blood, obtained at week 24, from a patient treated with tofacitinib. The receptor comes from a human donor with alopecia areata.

This CDR3 is CASSSAGAQPQHF. As DNA, the CDR3 is TGTGCCAGCAGTTCAGCGGGGGCTCAGCCCCAGCATTTT. The chain couples TRBV16 to TRBJ1-5; possibly TRBD1 for D (6 bases). Trimming pared 6 bases from V and 6 bases from J, leaving 12 bases between. The CDR3 is 13 residues long. Per the germline V gene, CDR1 is KGHSY and CDR2 is FQNENV. Variable domain in full (rest from reference TRBV16 and TRBJ1-5): GEEVAQTPKHLVRGEGQKAKLYCAPIKGHSYVFWYQQVLKNEFKFLISFQNENVFDETGMPKERFSAKCLPNSPCSLEIQATKLEDSAVYFCASSSAGAQPQHFGDGTRLSIL.